The sequence of this T cell receptor beta chain was determined in a study of a mutant IDH1 vaccine in newly diagnosed glioma. The overall study: Vaccination followed radiotherapy alone by 4-6 weeks, or accompanied temozolomide cycles. Treated patients had a mean age of 40.4 years and a sex split that was around 62% male and around 38% female.

This clone was found a few times. Its antigen is undetermined. Sequencing used immunoSEQ multiplex PCR; TCRdb keeps in-frame clones, though not all of them. The repertoire holds 50,000 to 55,000 clones, with less than 65% as singletons. This CDR3 has 13 residues. The germline V and J ends were trimmed by 5 bases and 1 base, with 9 bases remaining between them. Germline CDR1 reads SGHRS; CDR2 reads YFSETQ. Time point of the sample: week 47, end of study. What each vaccine dose contained was 300 ug of mutant IDH1 20-mer peptide, accompanied by topical imiquimod. This specimen consisted of peripheral blood mononuclear cells (PBMCs), obtained from a glioma patient whose treatment included an IDH1 peptide vaccine. The chain joins TRBV5-1 to TRBJ1-1, with D unresolved. This TCR came from a man aged 35 to 55 with glioma. Some clones in this sample may be carry-over from other donors' samples. DNA for the CDR3: TGCGCCAGCAGGGATGCGGAGAACACTGAAGCTTTCTTT. Translation gives CASRDAENTEAFF.